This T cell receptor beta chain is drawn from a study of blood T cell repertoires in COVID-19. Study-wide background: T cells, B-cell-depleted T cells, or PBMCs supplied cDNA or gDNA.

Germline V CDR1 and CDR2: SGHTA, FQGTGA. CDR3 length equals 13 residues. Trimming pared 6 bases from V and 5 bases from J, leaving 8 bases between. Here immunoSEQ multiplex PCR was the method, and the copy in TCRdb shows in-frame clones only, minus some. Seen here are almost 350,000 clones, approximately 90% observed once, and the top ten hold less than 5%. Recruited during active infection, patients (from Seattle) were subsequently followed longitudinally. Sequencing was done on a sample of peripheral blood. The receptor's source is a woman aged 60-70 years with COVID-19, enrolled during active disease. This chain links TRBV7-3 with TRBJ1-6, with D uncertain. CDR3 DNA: TGTGCCAGCAGTCGGGGTAATAATTCACCCCTCCACTTT. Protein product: CASSRGNNSPLHF.